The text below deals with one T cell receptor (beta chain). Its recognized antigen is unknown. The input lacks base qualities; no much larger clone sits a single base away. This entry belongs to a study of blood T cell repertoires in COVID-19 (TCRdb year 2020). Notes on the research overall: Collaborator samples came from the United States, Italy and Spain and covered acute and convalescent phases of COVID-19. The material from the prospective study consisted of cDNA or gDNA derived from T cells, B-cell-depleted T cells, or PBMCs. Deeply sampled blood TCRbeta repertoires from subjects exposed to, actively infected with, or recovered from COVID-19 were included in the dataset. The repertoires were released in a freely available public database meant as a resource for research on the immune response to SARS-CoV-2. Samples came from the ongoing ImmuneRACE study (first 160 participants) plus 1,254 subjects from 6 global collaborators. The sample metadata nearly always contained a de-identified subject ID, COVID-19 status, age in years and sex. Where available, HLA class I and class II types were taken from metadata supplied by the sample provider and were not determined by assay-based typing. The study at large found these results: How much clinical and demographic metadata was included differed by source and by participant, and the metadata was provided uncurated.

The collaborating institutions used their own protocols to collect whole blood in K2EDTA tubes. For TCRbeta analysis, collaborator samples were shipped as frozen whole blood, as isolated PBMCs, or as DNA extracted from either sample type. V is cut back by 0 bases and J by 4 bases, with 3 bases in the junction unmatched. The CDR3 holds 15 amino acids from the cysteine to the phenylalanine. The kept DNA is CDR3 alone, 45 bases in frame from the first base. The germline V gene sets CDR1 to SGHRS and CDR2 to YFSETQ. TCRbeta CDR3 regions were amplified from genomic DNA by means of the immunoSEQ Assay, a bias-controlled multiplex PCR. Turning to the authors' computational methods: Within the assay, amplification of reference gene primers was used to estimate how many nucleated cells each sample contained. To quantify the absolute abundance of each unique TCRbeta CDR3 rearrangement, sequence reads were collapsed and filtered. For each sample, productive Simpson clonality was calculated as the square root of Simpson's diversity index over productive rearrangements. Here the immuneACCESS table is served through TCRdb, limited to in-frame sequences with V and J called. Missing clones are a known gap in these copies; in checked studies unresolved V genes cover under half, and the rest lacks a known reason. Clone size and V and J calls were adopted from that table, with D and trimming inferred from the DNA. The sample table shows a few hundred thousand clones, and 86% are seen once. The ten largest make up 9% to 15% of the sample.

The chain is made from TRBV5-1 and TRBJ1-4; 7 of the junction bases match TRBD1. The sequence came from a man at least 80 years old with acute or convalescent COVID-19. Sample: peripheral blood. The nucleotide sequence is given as TGCGCCAGCAGCTTGGGGGACAGCTTTAATGAAAAACTGTTTTTT. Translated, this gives CASSLGDSFNEKLFF.